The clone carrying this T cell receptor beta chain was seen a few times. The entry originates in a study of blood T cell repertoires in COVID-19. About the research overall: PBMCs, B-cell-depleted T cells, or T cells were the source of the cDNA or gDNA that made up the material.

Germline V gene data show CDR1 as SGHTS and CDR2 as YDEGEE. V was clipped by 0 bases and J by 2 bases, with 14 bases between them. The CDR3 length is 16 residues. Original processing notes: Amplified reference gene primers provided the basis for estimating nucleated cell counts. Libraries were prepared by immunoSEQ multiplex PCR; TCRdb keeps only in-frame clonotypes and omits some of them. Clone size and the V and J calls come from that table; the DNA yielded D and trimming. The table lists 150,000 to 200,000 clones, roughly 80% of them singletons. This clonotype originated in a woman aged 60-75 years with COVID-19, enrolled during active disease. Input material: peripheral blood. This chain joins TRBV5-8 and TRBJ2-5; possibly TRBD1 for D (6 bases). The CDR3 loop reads CASSLDGGRKQETQYF. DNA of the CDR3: TGTGCCAGCAGCTTGGATGGGGGCCGTAAACAAGAGACCCAGTACTTC.